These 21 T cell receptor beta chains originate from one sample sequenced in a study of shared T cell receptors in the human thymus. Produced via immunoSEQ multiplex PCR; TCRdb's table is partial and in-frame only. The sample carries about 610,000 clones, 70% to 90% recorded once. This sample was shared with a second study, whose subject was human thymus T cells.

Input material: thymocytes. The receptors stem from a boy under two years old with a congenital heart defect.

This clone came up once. DNA of the CDR3: TGCGCCAGCAGCTTGGGCGGGATGGCAAAAATGGAGACCCAGTACTTC. As protein: CASSLGGMAKMETQYF. The rearrangement joins TRBV5-1 to TRBJ2-5, with a tentative D call TRBD2 (6 bases). The CDR3 is 16 residues long. V gave up 0 bases and J gave up 5 bases, with 17 bases separating them. Germline V gene lookup returns CDR1 SGHRS and CDR2 YFSETQ.

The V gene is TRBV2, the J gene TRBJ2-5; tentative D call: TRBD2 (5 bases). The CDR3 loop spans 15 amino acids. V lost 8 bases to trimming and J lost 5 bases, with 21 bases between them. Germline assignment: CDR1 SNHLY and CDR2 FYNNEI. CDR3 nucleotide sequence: TGTGCCAGCCTGGCCGGAGGTCCCTCGAGGGAGACCCAGTACTTC. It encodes CASLAGGPSRETQYF. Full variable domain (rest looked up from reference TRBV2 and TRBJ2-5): EPEVTQTPSHQVTQMGQEVILRCVPISNHLYFYWYRQILGQKVEFLVSFYNNEISEKSEIFDDQFSVERPDGSNFTLKIRSTKLEDSAMYFCASLAGGPSRETQYFGPGTRLLVL.

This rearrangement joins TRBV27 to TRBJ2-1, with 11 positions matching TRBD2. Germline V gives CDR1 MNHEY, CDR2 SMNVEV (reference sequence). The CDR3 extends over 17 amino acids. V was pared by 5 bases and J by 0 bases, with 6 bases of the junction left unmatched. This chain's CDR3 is CASSLKTSGTSYNEQFF. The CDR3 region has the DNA TGTGCCAGCAGTCTAAAGACTAGCGGGACCTCCTACAATGAGCAGTTCTTC.

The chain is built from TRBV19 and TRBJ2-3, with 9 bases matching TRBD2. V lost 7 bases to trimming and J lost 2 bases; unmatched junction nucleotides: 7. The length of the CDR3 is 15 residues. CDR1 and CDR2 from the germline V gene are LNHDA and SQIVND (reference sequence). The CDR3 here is CASTASGRYTDTQYF. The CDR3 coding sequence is TGTGCCAGTACCGCAAGCGGGAGGTACACAGATACGCAGTATTTT. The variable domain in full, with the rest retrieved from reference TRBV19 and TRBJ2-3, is DGGITQSPKYLFRKEGQNVTLSCEQNLNHDAMYWYRQDPGQGLRLIYYSQIVNDFQKGDIAEGYSVSREKKESFPLTVTSAQKNPTAFYLCASTASGRYTDTQYFGPGTRLTVL.

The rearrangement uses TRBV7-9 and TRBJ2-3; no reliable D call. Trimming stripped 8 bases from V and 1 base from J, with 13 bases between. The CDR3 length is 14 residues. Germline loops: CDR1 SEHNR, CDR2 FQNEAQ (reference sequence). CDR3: CASYFSDRTDTQYF. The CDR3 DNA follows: TGTGCCAGCTATTTCAGCGACCGCACAGATACGCAGTATTTT.

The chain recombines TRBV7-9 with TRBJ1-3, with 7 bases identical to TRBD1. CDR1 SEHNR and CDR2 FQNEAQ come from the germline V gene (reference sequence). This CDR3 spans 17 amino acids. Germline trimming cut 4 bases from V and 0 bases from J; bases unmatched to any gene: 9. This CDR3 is CASSSRQGGRSGNTIYF. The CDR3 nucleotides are TGTGCCAGCAGCTCACGACAGGGCGGACGCTCTGGAAACACCATATATTTT.

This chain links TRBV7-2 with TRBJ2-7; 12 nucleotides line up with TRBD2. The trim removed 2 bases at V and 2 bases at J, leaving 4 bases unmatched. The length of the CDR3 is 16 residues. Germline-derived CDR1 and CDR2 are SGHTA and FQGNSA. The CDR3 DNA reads TGTGCCAGCAGCTTACGGACTAGCGGGATCACCTACGAGCAGTACTTC. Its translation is CASSLRTSGITYEQYF. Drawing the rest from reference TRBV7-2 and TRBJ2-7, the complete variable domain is GAGVSQSPSNKVTEKGKDVELRCDPISGHTALYWYRQSLGQGLEFLIYFQGNSAPDKSGLPSDRFSAERTGGSVSTLTIQRTQQEDSAVYLCASSLRTSGITYEQYFGPGTRLTVT.

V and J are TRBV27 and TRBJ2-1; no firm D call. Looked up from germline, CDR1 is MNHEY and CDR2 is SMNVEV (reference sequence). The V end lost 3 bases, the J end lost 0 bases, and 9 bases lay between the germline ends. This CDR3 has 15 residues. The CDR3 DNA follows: TGTGCCAGCAGTTTTGATGCTAGCTCCTACAATGAGCAGTTCTTC. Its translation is CASSFDASSYNEQFF.

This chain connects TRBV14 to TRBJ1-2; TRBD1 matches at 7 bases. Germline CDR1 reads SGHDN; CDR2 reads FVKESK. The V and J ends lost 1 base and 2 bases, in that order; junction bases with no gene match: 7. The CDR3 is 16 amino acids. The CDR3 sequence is CASSQGDDRENYGYTF. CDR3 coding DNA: TGTGCCAGCAGCCAAGGTGACGACAGGGAAAACTATGGCTACACCTTC.

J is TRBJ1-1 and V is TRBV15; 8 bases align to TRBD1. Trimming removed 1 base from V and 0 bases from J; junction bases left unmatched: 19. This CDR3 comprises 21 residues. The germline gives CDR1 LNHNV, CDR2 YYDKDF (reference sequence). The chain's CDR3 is CATSRAGGQADPRALNTEAFF. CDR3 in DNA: TGTGCCACCAGCAGAGCTGGGGGACAGGCCGACCCCCGAGCCCTGAACACTGAAGCTTTCTTT.

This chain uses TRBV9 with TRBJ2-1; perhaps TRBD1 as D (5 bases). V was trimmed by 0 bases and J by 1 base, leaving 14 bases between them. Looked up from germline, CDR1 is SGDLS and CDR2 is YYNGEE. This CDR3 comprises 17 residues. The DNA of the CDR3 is TGTGCCAGCAGCGTAGAAAATGGGCGGACATCCTACAATGAGCAGTTCTTC. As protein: CASSVENGRTSYNEQFF.

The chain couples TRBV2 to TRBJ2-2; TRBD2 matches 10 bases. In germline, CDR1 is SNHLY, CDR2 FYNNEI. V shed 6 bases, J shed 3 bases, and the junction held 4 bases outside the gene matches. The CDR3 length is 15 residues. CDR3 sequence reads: CASSPTSGYTGELFF. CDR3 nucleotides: TGTGCCAGCAGCCCGACTAGCGGGTACACCGGGGAGCTGTTTTTT.

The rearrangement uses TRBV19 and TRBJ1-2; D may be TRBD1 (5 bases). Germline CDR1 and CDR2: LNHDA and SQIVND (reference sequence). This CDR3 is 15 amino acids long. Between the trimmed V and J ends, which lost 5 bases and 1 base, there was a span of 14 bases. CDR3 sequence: CASSSLPDSNYGYTF. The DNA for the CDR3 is TGTGCCAGTAGTTCCCTACCAGACAGTAACTATGGCTACACCTTC.

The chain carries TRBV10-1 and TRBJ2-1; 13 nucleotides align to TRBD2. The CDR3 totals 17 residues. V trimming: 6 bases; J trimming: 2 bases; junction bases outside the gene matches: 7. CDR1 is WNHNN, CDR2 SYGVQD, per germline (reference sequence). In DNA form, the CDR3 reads TGCGCCAGCAGGGCTGATGGACTAGCGGGAGCCTACAATGAGCAGTTCTTC. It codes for CASRADGLAGAYNEQFF.

CDR3 sequence (DNA): TGTGCCAGCAGCCAAGGGGACAGGGACCACACAGATACGCAGTATTTT. Translated: CASSQGDRDHTDTQYF. The rearrangement joins TRBV4-2 to TRBJ2-3; 9 positions match TRBD1. Looked up from germline, CDR1 is LGHNA and CDR2 is YNFKEQ. This CDR3 has 16 amino acids. Unmatched junction bases numbered 4, after V lost 1 base and J lost 2 bases.

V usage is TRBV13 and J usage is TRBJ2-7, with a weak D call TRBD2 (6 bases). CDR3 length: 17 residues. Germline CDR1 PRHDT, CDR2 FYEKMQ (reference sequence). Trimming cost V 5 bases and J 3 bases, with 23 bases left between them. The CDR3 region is CASSPPVAEGIYYEQYF. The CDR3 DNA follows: TGTGCCAGCAGCCCCCCGGTGGCGGAGGGGATATACTACGAGCAGTACTTC. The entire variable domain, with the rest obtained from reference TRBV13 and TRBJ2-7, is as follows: AAGVIQSPRHLIKEKRETATLKCYPIPRHDTVYWYQQGPGQDPQFLISFYEKMQSDKGSIPDRFSAQQFSDYHSELNMSSLELGDSALYFCASSPPVAEGIYYEQYFGPGTRLTVT.

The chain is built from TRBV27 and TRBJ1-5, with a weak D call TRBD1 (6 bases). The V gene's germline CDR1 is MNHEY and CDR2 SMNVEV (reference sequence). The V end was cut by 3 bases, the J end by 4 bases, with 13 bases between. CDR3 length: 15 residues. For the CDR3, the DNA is TGTGCCAGCAGTTTGGGCCGGCAGGGGAATCAGCCCCAGCATTTT. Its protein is CASSLGRQGNQPQHF.

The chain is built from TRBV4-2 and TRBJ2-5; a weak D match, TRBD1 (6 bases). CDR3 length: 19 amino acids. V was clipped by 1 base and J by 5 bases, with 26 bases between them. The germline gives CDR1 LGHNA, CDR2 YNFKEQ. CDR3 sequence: CASSQANPDGLQGKETQYF. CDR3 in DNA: TGTGCCAGCAGCCAAGCAAACCCCGACGGTCTACAGGGCAAGGAGACCCAGTACTTC.

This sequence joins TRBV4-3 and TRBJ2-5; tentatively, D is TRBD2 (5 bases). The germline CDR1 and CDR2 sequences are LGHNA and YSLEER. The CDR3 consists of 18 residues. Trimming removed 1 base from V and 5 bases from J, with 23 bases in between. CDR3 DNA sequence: TGCGCCAGCAGCCAAGTAGGGCCTGGCAGGAGGTCGGGCGAGACCCAGTACTTC. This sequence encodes CASSQVGPGRRSGETQYF.

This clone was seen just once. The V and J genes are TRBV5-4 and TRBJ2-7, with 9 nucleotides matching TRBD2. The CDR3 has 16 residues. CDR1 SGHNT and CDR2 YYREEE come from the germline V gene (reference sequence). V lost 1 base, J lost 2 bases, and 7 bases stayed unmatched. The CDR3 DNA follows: TGTGCCAGCAGCTTGTATGGCGGGAGGGCCCCCTACGAGCAGTACTTC. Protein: CASSLYGGRAPYEQYF.

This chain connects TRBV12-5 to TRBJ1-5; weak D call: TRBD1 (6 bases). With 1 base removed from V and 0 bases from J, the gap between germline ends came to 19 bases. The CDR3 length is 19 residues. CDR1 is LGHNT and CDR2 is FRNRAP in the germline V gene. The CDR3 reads CASGLEWQGKLASNQPQHF. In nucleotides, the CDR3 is TGTGCTAGTGGTTTGGAATGGCAGGGGAAGTTGGCTAGCAATCAGCCCCAGCATTTT.